These T cell receptor beta chains were read from a single sample in a study of spatial heterogeneity in lung cancer. TCRdb itself ran the 5' RACE reads through MiXCR, one entry per CDR3 protein. The sample consists of about 27,000 distinct CDR3 sequences, about 7.6% of them appearing once. The sample was lung tumor tissue, taken at surgery. These receptors were obtained from a male donor with early-stage non-small cell lung cancer. Both conserved end residues are part of each CDR3. The D gene is left open where the match is weak. Part of the rows lack a size; the others show once, few, many or a class for expanded clones.

-	TRBJ2-7	TRBV5-1	many	TGCGCCAGCAGCTTGGGGGGGATCTCCTACGAGCAGTACTTC	CASSLGGISYEQYF
TRBD2	TRBJ2-7	TRBV5-6	few	TGTGCCAGCAGCATCGGGGGGGACCGCCGGCGGCAGTACTTC	CASSIGGDRRRQYF
TRBD1	TRBJ2-5	TRBV5-1	many	TGCGCCCTCAGGGGGCGGGAAGAGACCCAGTACTTC	CALRGREETQYF
-	TRBJ2-7	TRBV6-5	-	TGTGCCAGCAGTACCCCGCGTGAGCAGTACTTC	CASSTPREQYF
TRBD1	TRBJ1-1	TRBV5-1	many	TGCGCCAGCAGCGATTACAGGGGGCATGACACTGAAGCTTTCTTT	CASSDYRGHDTEAFF
TRBD1	TRBJ1-2	TRBV27	many	TGTGCCAGCAGATCCACCCAATCAGGGGGAGGCTACACCTTC	CASRSTQSGGGYTF
TRBD1	TRBJ2-1	TRBV29-1	many	TGCAGCGTGGGCGGACAGGGGCGAGGGAATGAGCAGTTCTTC	CSVGGQGRGNEQFF
TRBD1	TRBJ1-5	TRBV3-1	-	TGTGCCAGCACCCATTCAGGGGGAAATCAGCCCCAGCATTTT	CASTHSGGNQPQHF
TRBD2	TRBJ2-7	TRBV11-2	many	TGTGCCAGCAGCCGCCTACTAGCGGGGGGCTACGAGCAGTACTTC	CASSRLLAGGYEQYF
-	TRBJ2-1	TRBV3-2	few	TGTGCCAGCAGCCAAGAAAAGCGGGGGGTTTTATCCTACAATGAGCAGTTCTTC	CASSQEKRGVLSYNEQFF
TRBD1	TRBJ1-5	TRBV15	many	TGTGCCACCAGCAGGGCAGGGGGTTCGCAGCCCCAGCATTTT	CATSRAGGSQPQHF
-	TRBJ1-1	TRBV20-1	many	TGCAGTGCTTTTCCAGGGAGGGGGGCTGAAGCTTTCTTT	CSAFPGRGAEAFF
-	TRBJ1-6	TRBV6-1	-	TGTGCCAGCAGTGAAGAGGTAGGGGTAAATTCACCCCTCCACTTT	CASSEEVGVNSPLHF
-	TRBJ2-7	TRBV5-4	many	TGTGCCAGCAGCGGCAACAGGGAGAACGAGCAGTACTTC	CASSGNRENEQYF
TRBD1	TRBJ1-5	TRBV7-2	many	TGTGCCAGCAGTGCTGGGACAGGGTACGGTCAGCCCCAGCATTTT	CASSAGTGYGQPQHF